The TCR beta chain under discussion was sequenced for a study of cytomegalovirus exposure and HLA in healthy donors. Overall study results and limits: It was reported in a later analysis that an Asian-associated ancestry cluster showed fewer N-insertions than the approximately 670-donor mean. Based on reports, TCR beta sequences accurately predicted HLA-A and HLA-B alleles for most subjects. Clonal expansion, a later analysis showed, was greater in HLA-associated TCR beta chains than in equally common others.

PCR employed 60 Vbeta and 13 Jbeta primers. Original data processing: In a later analysis, the count reached about 82 million unique TCR beta chains, with roughly 9.9 million shared. Assay: immunoSEQ multiplex PCR; the TCRdb copy retains only in-frame clones and omits some. V and J calls and clone size are given by that table; D and trimming were obtained from the DNA. The sample records 250,000 to 350,000 clones, approximately 90% being singletons. Germline CDR1 reads KGHSH; CDR2 reads LQKENI. This CDR3 comprises 15 residues. The germline V and J ends were trimmed by 3 bases and 0 bases, with 12 bases remaining between them. Regarding this clone: As yet, its antigen is unknown.

The origin of this receptor is a man aged 35-49 years in good health and CMV-seropositive. The chain carries TRBV18 and TRBJ2-7; perhaps TRBD2 as D (6 bases). Material for sequencing was PBMCs. The CDR3 DNA is TGTGCCAGCTCACCCACCGGGACTGGCTCCTACGAGCAGTACTTC. Protein sequence: CASSPTGTGSYEQYF.